A few counts support the clone carrying this TCR beta chain. What it binds is unknown. This sample stems from a study of T-cell memory formation after mild COVID-19. Study results and caveats: Clones that contracted from day 15 to 85 had balanced CD4/CD8; later expanders were CD4+ biased.

Trimming stripped 3 bases from V and 8 bases from J, with 11 bases between. CDR3 length: 13 amino acids. TCRdb independently ran MiXCR on the 5' RACE reads; one entry per CDR3 protein. The data show 200,000 to 300,000 distinct CDR3 sequences, 16% seen once. The origin of this receptor is a man aged 18 to 30 who had mild COVID-19 (a few samples of this study predate the infection). Cell type and time point are not known. The V and J genes are TRBV12-3 or TRBV12-4 and TRBJ2-1; D not resolved. The sequenced material came from PBMCs or a T cell subset sorted from them (not recorded which). Written as DNA, the CDR3 is TGTGCCAGCAGTTTCTCTCTGCGTGATGAGCAGTTCTTC. Its protein is CASSFSLRDEQFF.